This is a list of T cell receptor beta chains from one sample in a study of blood T cell repertoires in COVID-19. The assay was immunoSEQ multiplex PCR, and TCRdb's table has in-frame clones only and misses some. The table has approximately 27,000 clones, around 90% seen once. Material: peripheral blood. The receptor set was obtained from a man in his 70s with acute or convalescent COVID-19. Both conserved end residues are part of each CDR3. D genes are given only for firm matches. Part of the rows lack a size; the others show once, few, many or a class for expanded clones.

V	D	size	length	J	CDR3	DNA
TRBV7-8	TRBD1	.	16	TRBJ1-4	CASSLGVGQGSEKLFF	TGTGCCAGCAGCTTAGGCGTGGGACAGGGGAGTGAAAAACTGTTTTTT
TRBV4-1	TRBD1	.	18	TRBJ2-6	CASSRGQGLHSGANVLTF	TGCGCCAGCAGCCGCGGACAGGGCCTACACTCTGGGGCCAACGTCCTGACTTTC
TRBV7-9	.	.	13	TRBJ2-5	CASSLVSSETQYF	TGTGCCAGCAGCTTAGTGTCGTCCGAGACCCAGTACTTC
TRBV6-5	.	few	12	TRBJ1-1	CASSLRGTEAFF	TGTGCCAGCAGTCTTAGGGGGACTGAAGCTTTCTTT
TRBV7-2	.	.	14	TRBJ2-7	CASSLMVSSYEQYF	TGTGCCAGCAGCTTAATGGTTAGCTCCTACGAGCAGTACTTC
TRBV29-1	.	.	14	TRBJ1-4	CSVDTGGLPAGLFF	TGCAGCGTGGATACAGGAGGGCTCCCAGCAGGACTGTTTTTT
TRBV28	TRBD2	.	16	TRBJ2-2	CASRPASGMSTGELFF	TGTGCCAGCAGGCCCGCTAGCGGGATGTCCACCGGGGAGCTGTTTTTT
TRBV19	.	.	16	TRBJ1-1	CASRALGRGSNTEAFF	TGTGCCAGTAGGGCCCTTGGGAGGGGCTCGAACACTGAAGCTTTCTTT
TRBV4-1	TRBD2	.	17	TRBJ2-3	CASSQPPGGGNRDTQYF	TGCGCCAGCAGCCAGCCTCCGGGCGGGGGGAACCGGGATACGCAGTATTTT
TRBV18	.	.	15	TRBJ2-5	CASSPEGARQETQYF	TGTGCCAGCTCACCCGAGGGAGCGAGACAAGAGACCCAGTACTTC
TRBV19	.	.	17	TRBJ2-2	CASSIIGGPSNTGELFF	TGTGCCAGTAGTATCATCGGGGGGCCATCGAACACCGGGGAGCTGTTTTTT
TRBV24-1	TRBD2	.	19	TRBJ2-1	CATSDPKPGGTSTGNEQFF	TGTGCCACCAGTGATCCGAAGCCCGGTGGGACTAGCACAGGCAATGAGCAGTTCTTC
TRBV5-6	.	.	16	TRBJ2-5	CASSLERGGVIETQYF	TGTGCCAGCAGCCTGGAGAGAGGGGGTGTGATTGAGACCCAGTACTTC
TRBV7-9	.	.	14	TRBJ2-4	CASSFGHTKNIQYF	TGTGCCAGCAGCTTCGGACACACCAAAAACATTCAGTACTTC
TRBV15	.	.	13	TRBJ2-1	CATSRDESRDWIF	TGTGCCACCAGCAGAGATGAGTCGCGGGATTGGATCTTC